This section outlines one T cell receptor (beta chain) sequence together with its context. The data were obtained in a study of T cell responses to AZD1222 COVID-19 vaccine. Trimming cost V 3 bases and J 4 bases; bases outside gene matches: 5. CDR3 size: 15 residues. From germline, CDR1 is SGHAT and CDR2 FQDESV (reference sequence). Sequencing was performed with immunoSEQ multiplex PCR; in TCRdb, only in-frame clones are kept and a portion is missing. The data show under 95,000 clones, around 87% seen once. The specimen was peripheral blood, collected on day 0 of AZD1222 vaccination. The genes are TRBV11-1 and TRBJ1-1, with 10 bases matching TRBD1. The TCR comes from an adult in good health. The CDR3 protein is CASSFPGQGITEAFF. Here the CDR3 DNA reads TGTGCCAGCAGCTTCCCGGGACAGGGGATCACTGAAGCTTTCTTT.